This T cell receptor (beta chain) originates from a study of T cells expressing NK-cell markers. Study-level background: The authors sequenced eight donors, of whom seven were HCMV-seropositive and one was seronegative.

Per the germline V gene, CDR1 is MDHEN and CDR2 is SYDVKM. The CDR3 runs 11 residues. Beta-chain TCR cDNA was generated via 5'RACE template switching with UMIs. TCRdb reprocessed the 5' RACE reads and keeps a single row for each CDR3 protein, giving no DNA. The sample data list around 380,000 distinct CDR3 sequences. The chain is built from TRBV28 and TRBJ2-1. The sequencing input was blood T cells: a sorted CD56 or NKG2C T cell subset, CD4+ or CD8+ T cells, or bulk PBMC T cells (not recorded which). The TCR was taken from a woman aged 45-60 years in good health. CDR3: CAGQRGNEQFF.